What follows are 9 T cell receptor beta chains derived from one specimen sequenced in a study of cytotoxic CD8 clonotypes in ibrutinib-treated CLL. The data were produced by immunoSEQ multiplex PCR, yet TCRdb's version contains in-frame clones alone and is incomplete. The sample lists 65,000 to 95,000 clones, more than 70% occurring once. Sequencing was performed on PBMCs, taken before ibrutinib treatment. Receptors were obtained from a human donor with chronic lymphocytic leukemia.

This clone was recorded only once. The rearrangement uses TRBV5-1 and TRBJ2-1, with D perhaps TRBD2 (5 bases). V shed 3 bases and J shed 6 bases, with 16 bases lying between them. The CDR3 has 15 residues. Germline CDR1 SGHRS, CDR2 YFSETQ. The CDR3 DNA is TGCGCCAGCAGCTACCGGACTCCTTGGGGCAATGAGCAGTTCTTC. Translating gives CASSYRTPWGNEQFF.

V usage is TRBV7-7 and J usage is TRBJ2-1, with TRBD1 identical over 7 bases. CDR3 size: 15 residues. CDR1 SSHAT and CDR2 FNYEAQ come from the germline V gene (reference sequence). J gave up 7 bases and V 5 bases, and 11 bases lay outside the gene matches. CDR3 amino acids: CASSPLTGTENEQFF. The CDR3 bases are TGTGCCAGCAGCCCCCTCACCGGGACAGAAAATGAGCAGTTCTTC.

This clone showed up just once. The chain couples TRBV5-1 to TRBJ2-7; possible D gene TRBD2, 6 bases. The CDR3 runs to 15 residues. Germline lookup yields CDR1 SGHRS and CDR2 YFSETQ. Trimming took off 1 base at V and 3 bases at J, with 14 bases between the two ends. CDR3 coding DNA: TGCGCCAGCAGCTTGATTCGGGACTTCTACTACGAGCAGTACTTC. Translated: CASSLIRDFYYEQYF.

This chain uses TRBV7-2 with TRBJ2-1, with 14 bases lining up with TRBD2. CDR1 and CDR2 (germline): SGHTA, FQGNSA. CDR3 size: 15 residues. J was trimmed by 8 bases and V by 5 bases; bases with no gene match: 5. The CDR3 bases are TGTGCCAGCAGCGCGGGACTAGCGGGAGTATATGAGCAGTTCTTC. Protein: CASSAGLAGVYEQFF.

This chain uses TRBV2 with TRBJ1-6; D gene unclear. Germline V CDR1 and CDR2: SNHLY, FYNNEI. V dropped 8 bases and J dropped 9 bases, with 14 bases sitting between them. The CDR3 runs 13 residues. Here the CDR3 DNA reads TGTGCCAGCTACCCGGGAGGCCTTTCACCCCTCCACTTT. Residues: CASYPGGLSPLHF.

V gene TRBV30 combines with J gene TRBJ2-5, with D possibly called TRBD1 or TRBD2 (6 bases each). V was clipped by 3 bases and J by 5 bases, with 13 bases between them. This CDR3 spans 13 amino acids. CDR1 is GTSNPN, CDR2 SVGIG, per germline (reference sequence). The CDR3 protein is CAWSSGARETQYF. Written as DNA, the CDR3 is TGTGCCTGGAGCTCGGGGGCCCGGGAGACCCAGTACTTC.

This sequence joins TRBV9 and TRBJ2-7; possibly TRBD1 for D (7 bases). Trimming left V 0 bases short and J 2 bases short, with 12 bases between. Germline V gene lookup returns CDR1 SGDLS and CDR2 YYNGEE. The CDR3 sequence is 15 residues long. CDR3 bases: TGTGCCAGCAGCGTAGAGCCAGGGGGGCCCTACGAGCAGTACTTC. Its translation: CASSVEPGGPYEQYF.

This chain uses TRBV28 with TRBJ2-1, with 11 bases identical to TRBD2. CDR3 length: 17 amino acids. V lost 1 base, J lost 7 bases, and 9 bases stayed unmatched. Germline-derived CDR1 and CDR2 are MDHEN and SYDVKM. CDR3 sequence reads: CASSLFLTGLAENEQFF. Written as DNA, the CDR3 is TGTGCCAGCAGTTTATTCCTTACGGGACTAGCGGAGAATGAGCAGTTCTTC.

This rearrangement joins TRBV4-3 to TRBJ2-5; 9 bases line up with TRBD1. CDR1 LGHNA and CDR2 YSLEER come from the germline V gene. The CDR3 runs 15 residues. V lost 4 bases, J lost 5 bases, and 8 bases stayed unmatched. CDR3 protein: CASSLNTGGGETQYF. CDR3 sequence (DNA): TGCGCCAGCAGCCTAAATACAGGGGGCGGGGAGACCCAGTACTTC.